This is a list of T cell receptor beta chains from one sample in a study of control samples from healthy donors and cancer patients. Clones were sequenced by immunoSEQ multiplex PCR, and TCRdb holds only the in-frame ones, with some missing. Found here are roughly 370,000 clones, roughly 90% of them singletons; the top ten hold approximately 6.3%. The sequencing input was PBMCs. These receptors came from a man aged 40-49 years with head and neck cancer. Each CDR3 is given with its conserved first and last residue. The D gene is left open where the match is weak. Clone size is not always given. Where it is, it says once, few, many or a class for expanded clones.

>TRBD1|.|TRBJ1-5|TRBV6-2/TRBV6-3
TGTGCCAGCAGTTACTCTTCCGGGACAGGGTCCCCGACCTATCAGCCCCAGCATTTT
CASSYSSGTGSPTYQPQHF
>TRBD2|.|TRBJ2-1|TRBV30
TGTGCCTGGAGTGAACTCGGAATAGCGGGTTTCTCCTACAATGAGCAGTTCTTC
CAWSELGIAGFSYNEQFF
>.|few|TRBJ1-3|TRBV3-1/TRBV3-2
TGTGCCAGCAGACACCGGGACACGAGCTCTGGAAACACCATATATTTT
CASRHRDTSSGNTIYF
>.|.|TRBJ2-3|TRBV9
TGTGCCAGCAGCGGAGATACGCAGTATTTT
CASSGDTQYF
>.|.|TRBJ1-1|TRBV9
TGTGCCAGCAGCGACGACGGGGCGGAAGCTTTCTTT
CASSDDGAEAFF
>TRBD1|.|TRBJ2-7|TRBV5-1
TGCGCCAGCAGCTGGACCGGGACAGGGAACGAGCAGTACTTC
CASSWTGTGNEQYF
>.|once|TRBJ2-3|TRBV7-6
TGTGCCAGCAGCACAGGGTATGGCACAGATACGCAGTATTTT
CASSTGYGTDTQYF
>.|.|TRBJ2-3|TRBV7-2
TGTGCCAGCAGCTTACAGGTCCCAGATACGCAGTATTTT
CASSLQVPDTQYF
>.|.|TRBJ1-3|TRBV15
TGTGCCACCAGAGGTGACAGTGGAAACACCATATATTTT
CATRGDSGNTIYF
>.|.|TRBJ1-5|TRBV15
TGTGCCACCAGCAGAGAAGCAGGGAATCAGCCCCAGCATTTT
CATSREAGNQPQHF
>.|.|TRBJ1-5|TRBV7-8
TGTGCCAGCAGCTTAGGCCCCTCCGGGGGTCAGCCCCAGCATTTT
CASSLGPSGGQPQHF
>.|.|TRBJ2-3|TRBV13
TGTGCCAGCAGCCAGACAGGCCTGAGGTCAGATACGCAGTATTTT
CASSQTGLRSDTQYF
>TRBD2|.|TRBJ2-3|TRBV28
TGTGCCAGCGGCAGCGGGGTCAGCACAGATACGCAGTATTTT
CASGSGVSTDTQYF
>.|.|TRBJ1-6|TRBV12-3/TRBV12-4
TGTGCCAGCACGAGGGAGTGGAATTCACCCCTCCACTTT
CASTREWNSPLHF
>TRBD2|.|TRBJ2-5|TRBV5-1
TGCGCCAGCAGCTTGTGGTCCACGGGAGGTGTAGGGGAGACCCAGTACTTC
CASSLWSTGGVGETQYF
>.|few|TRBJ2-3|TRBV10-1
TGCGCCAGCAGGGAACTACTAGTTATGGATGCAGATACGCAGTATTTT
CASRELLVMDADTQYF
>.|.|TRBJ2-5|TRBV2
TGTGCCAGCGGTCACGGGGGCTCTGGAGAGACCCAGTACTTC
CASGHGGSGETQYF
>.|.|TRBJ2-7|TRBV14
TGTGCCAGCAGCCACCGTAGGGGCCTCCGTAGCTCCGAGCAGTACTTC
CASSHRRGLRSSEQYF
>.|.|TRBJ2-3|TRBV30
TGTGCCTGGGGCGCGGGCCTCAGCGCAGATACGCAGTATTTT
CAWGAGLSADTQYF
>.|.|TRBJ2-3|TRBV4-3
TGCGCCAGCAGTCTTAACTCCGGGACAACAGATACGCAGTATTTT
CASSLNSGTTDTQYF
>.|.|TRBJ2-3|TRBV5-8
TGTGCCAGCATGTTCCCGGGACGAATCTCCCAAGCGCAGTATTTT
CASMFPGRISQAQYF
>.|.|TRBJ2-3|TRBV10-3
TGTGCCATCGGGGTAGACAAAAGCACAGATACGCAGTATTTT
CAIGVDKSTDTQYF
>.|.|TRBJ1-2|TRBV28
TGTGCCAGCAGTTTGAAGGAGGACTATGGCTACACCTTC
CASSLKEDYGYTF
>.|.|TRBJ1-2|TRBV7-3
TGTGCCAGCAGCCCAGGGCGCGGGTATGGCTACACCTTC
CASSPGRGYGYTF
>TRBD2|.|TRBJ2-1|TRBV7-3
TGTGCCAGCAGCTTATCGCCTAGCGGGGGGTACAATGAGCAGTTCTTC
CASSLSPSGGYNEQFF
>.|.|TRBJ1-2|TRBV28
TGTGCCAGCAGTTTAACAGTAGAGTATGGCTACACCTTC
CASSLTVEYGYTF
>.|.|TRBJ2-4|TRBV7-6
TGTGCCAGCAGTGGTCAAACAGGGTACGCAAACATTCAGTACTTC
CASSGQTGYANIQYF
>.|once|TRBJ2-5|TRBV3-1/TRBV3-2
TGTGCCAGCAGCCGGGTCGAAAAGACCCAGTACTTC
CASSRVEKTQYF
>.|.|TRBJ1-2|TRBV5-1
TGCGCCAGCAGCTTGGTCGTACAGGCGGGTCGGTATGGCTACACCTTC
CASSLVVQAGRYGYTF
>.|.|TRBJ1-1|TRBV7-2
TGTGCCAGCAGCAAACAGAGTTTGAACACTGAAGCTTTCTTT
CASSKQSLNTEAFF
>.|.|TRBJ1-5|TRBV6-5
TGTGCCAGCTGCGAGACAGTTCTCCAGCATTTT
CASCETVLQHF
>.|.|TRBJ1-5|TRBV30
TGTGCCTGGAGTGTAGGCACCCATCAGCCCCAGCATTTT
CAWSVGTHQPQHF
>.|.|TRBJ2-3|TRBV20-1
TGCAGTGCCGACCACAGGGACCCGCAGTATTTT
CSADHRDPQYF